The clone carrying this T cell receptor beta chain showed up many times. The antigen remains unidentified. The sample originates from a study of naive and memory T cell subsets. The SP2 primer and nested alpha and beta constant region primers amplified ligated cDNA in four rounds. From the UMI-ligation and nested PCR reads, TCRdb called clonotypes with MiXCR, one entry per CDR3 protein. The repertoire holds around 30,000 distinct CDR3 sequences, about 6.2% seen once, with approximately 2.8% in the top ten. Treatment of the sample: skin biopsy from PPD injection site in Mantoux-positive individual. The library had UMIs added by 3' ligation of an oligonucleotide to TCR cDNA. Unsorted total RNA, about 1 to 1000 ng, was DNase treated before reverse transcription. The length of the CDR3 is 14 residues. Losses at the gene ends were 2 bases for V and 2 bases for J; bases not matched to a gene: 2. Germline assignment: CDR1 SNHLY and CDR2 FYNNEI.

Study results and caveats: Delayed type IV hypersensitivity infiltration was taken to explain higher tuberculin-site TCR counts. Far more TCRs reportedly came from tuberculin skin test site biopsies. Potentially, T cell activation and differentiation skew this RNA-based measurement.

The specimen comprised skin, sampled from a tuberculin skin test site. The chain has TRBV2 and TRBJ2-5; the match to TRBD2 covers 7 bases. This receptor was obtained from an adult in good health. CDR3 amino acids: CASSEWTSQETQYF. The CDR3 region has the DNA TGTGCCAGCAGTGAATGGACTAGTCAAGAGACCCAGTACTTC. Based on the CDR3 plus reference TRBV2 and TRBJ2-5, the full variable domain is EPEVTQTPSHQVTQMGQEVILRCVPISNHLYFYWYRQILGQKVEFLVSFYNNEISEKSEIFDDQFSVERPDGSNFTLKIRSTKLEDSAMYFCASSEWTSQETQYFGPGTRLLVL.